The rows below give T cell receptor beta chains drawn from one sample of a study of post-analysis software for immune sequencing data. MiXCR, run by TCRdb on the PCR reads, gives a single entry per CDR3 protein. The sample includes 600,000 to 750,000 distinct CDR3 sequences, 55% to 60% of them seen just once. The sample taken for sequencing was blood. These receptors were obtained from a girl under 10 years old with multiple sclerosis. Both conserved end residues are part of each CDR3. Fields, in order: D gene, clone size, CDR3 length, V gene, J gene, CDR3 protein, CDR3 DNA. The D gene is left open where the match is weak. Size tells how often a clone was seen (once, few, many) or the class of an expanded clone, and some rows leave it out.

d_call: NA
clone_size: NA
cdr3_length: 15
v_call: TRBV12-3/TRBV12-4
j_call: TRBJ2-1
cdr3_aa: CASSFLDGSYNEQFF
cdr3_nt: TGTGCCAGCAGTTTTTTGGACGGCTCCTACAATGAGCAGTTCTTC

d_call: NA
clone_size: few
cdr3_length: 13
v_call: TRBV12-3/TRBV12-4
j_call: TRBJ2-1
cdr3_aa: CASSFGTPVEGFF
cdr3_nt: TGTGCCAGCAGTTTTGGGACTCCCGTTGAAGGGTTCTTC

d_call: NA
clone_size: NA
cdr3_length: 12
v_call: TRBV12-3/TRBV12-4
j_call: TRBJ2-3
cdr3_aa: CASRELADTQYF
cdr3_nt: TGTGCCAGCAGGGAGTTGGCAGATACGCAGTATTTT

d_call: TRBD1
clone_size: NA
cdr3_length: 15
v_call: TRBV6-5
j_call: TRBJ1-2
cdr3_aa: CASGYSDRGLYGYTF
cdr3_nt: TGTGCCAGCGGTTACTCAGACAGGGGGCTCTATGGCTACACCTTC

d_call: TRBD2
clone_size: NA
cdr3_length: 17
v_call: TRBV25-1
j_call: TRBJ2-7
cdr3_aa: CASSGILGLAEAYEQYF
cdr3_nt: TGTGCCAGCAGTGGAATCCTAGGACTAGCGGAAGCCTACGAGCAGTACTTC

d_call: TRBD2
clone_size: NA
cdr3_length: 17
v_call: TRBV15
j_call: TRBJ2-1
cdr3_aa: CATSRVGASGRTNEQFF
cdr3_nt: TGTGCCACCAGCAGAGTTGGGGCTAGCGGACGTACAAATGAGCAGTTCTTC

d_call: NA
clone_size: NA
cdr3_length: 16
v_call: TRBV20-1
j_call: TRBJ1-5
cdr3_aa: CSATYREGRSNQPQHF
cdr3_nt: TGCAGTGCTACTTACCGGGAGGGTCGGAGCAATCAGCCCCAGCATTTT

d_call: NA
clone_size: few
cdr3_length: 18
v_call: TRBV4-3
j_call: TRBJ1-1
cdr3_aa: CASSQESFAGLLNTEAFF
cdr3_nt: TGCGCCAGCAGCCAAGAATCGTTCGCGGGACTCTTGAACACTGAAGCTTTCTTT

d_call: NA
clone_size: NA
cdr3_length: 14
v_call: TRBV6-6
j_call: TRBJ1-5
cdr3_aa: CASSYDMRNQPQHF
cdr3_nt: TGTGCCAGCAGCTATGACATGCGCAATCAGCCCCAGCATTTT

d_call: TRBD1
clone_size: NA
cdr3_length: 13
v_call: TRBV29-1
j_call: TRBJ1-2
cdr3_aa: CSVRQGVEGGYTF
cdr3_nt: TGCAGCGTGCGACAGGGCGTCGAAGGAGGCTACACCTTC

d_call: TRBD1
clone_size: few
cdr3_length: 14
v_call: TRBV19
j_call: TRBJ1-2
cdr3_aa: CASSLTGGGYGYTF
cdr3_nt: TGTGCCAGTAGCCTGACAGGGGGTGGCTATGGCTACACCTTC

d_call: NA
clone_size: NA
cdr3_length: 10
v_call: TRBV20-1
j_call: TRBJ2-7
cdr3_aa: CSARVNEQYF
cdr3_nt: TGCAGTGCCCGGGTCAACGAGCAGTACTTC

d_call: TRBD2
clone_size: NA
cdr3_length: 16
v_call: TRBV7-2
j_call: TRBJ2-1
cdr3_aa: CASSPGTLAGINEQFF
cdr3_nt: TGTGCCAGCAGCCCCGGGACCCTAGCGGGCATCAATGAGCAGTTCTTC

d_call: NA
clone_size: NA
cdr3_length: 13
v_call: TRBV28
j_call: TRBJ2-1
cdr3_aa: CASSLGYYNEQFF
cdr3_nt: TGTGCCAGCAGTTTAGGGTATTACAATGAGCAGTTCTTC

d_call: NA
clone_size: many
cdr3_length: 14
v_call: TRBV7-2
j_call: TRBJ2-3
cdr3_aa: CASSLEGLGDTQYF
cdr3_nt: TGTGCCAGCAGCTTAGAAGGGCTTGGCGATACGCAGTATTTT

d_call: TRBD1
clone_size: NA
cdr3_length: 17
v_call: TRBV9
j_call: TRBJ1-4
cdr3_aa: CASSVGGQGATNEKLFF
cdr3_nt: TGTGCCAGCAGCGTAGGGGGACAGGGAGCAACTAATGAAAAACTGTTTTTT

d_call: TRBD1
clone_size: NA
cdr3_length: 14
v_call: TRBV15
j_call: TRBJ1-1
cdr3_aa: CATRLGQGGTEAFF
cdr3_nt: TGTGCCACCAGATTGGGACAGGGCGGCACTGAAGCTTTCTTT

d_call: TRBD2
clone_size: NA
cdr3_length: 15
v_call: TRBV12-3/TRBV12-4
j_call: TRBJ2-7
cdr3_aa: CASSFGAGGGYEQYF
cdr3_nt: TGTGCCAGCAGTTTCGGGGCGGGAGGGGGCTACGAGCAGTACTTC

d_call: NA
clone_size: NA
cdr3_length: 13
v_call: TRBV6-5
j_call: TRBJ1-6
cdr3_aa: CASSSGLNSPLHF
cdr3_nt: TGTGCCAGCAGTTCCGGACTGAATTCACCCCTCCACTTT

d_call: TRBD1
clone_size: NA
cdr3_length: 16
v_call: TRBV19
j_call: TRBJ2-6
cdr3_aa: CASSITGVGGANVLTF
cdr3_nt: TGTGCCAGTAGTATAACAGGGGTTGGCGGGGCCAACGTCCTGACTTTC

d_call: TRBD1
clone_size: NA
cdr3_length: 14
v_call: TRBV9
j_call: TRBJ1-2
cdr3_aa: CASSAPEGAYGYTF
cdr3_nt: TGTGCCAGCAGCGCCCCAGAGGGGGCCTATGGCTACACCTTC

d_call: TRBD1
clone_size: NA
cdr3_length: 17
v_call: TRBV29-1
j_call: TRBJ2-5
cdr3_aa: CSVEEERDREDGETQYF
cdr3_nt: TGCAGCGTTGAAGAGGAGAGGGACAGGGAAGATGGAGAGACCCAGTACTTC

d_call: TRBD2
clone_size: NA
cdr3_length: 13
v_call: TRBV20-1
j_call: TRBJ2-5
cdr3_aa: CSATRGGQETQYF
cdr3_nt: TGCAGTGCTACGCGGGGGGGACAGGAGACCCAGTACTTC

d_call: TRBD2
clone_size: NA
cdr3_length: 17
v_call: TRBV11-2
j_call: TRBJ2-3
cdr3_aa: CASSLDPPSGGTDTQYF
cdr3_nt: TGTGCCAGCAGCTTAGATCCCCCTAGCGGGGGCACAGATACGCAGTATTTT

d_call: NA
clone_size: NA
cdr3_length: 14
v_call: TRBV2
j_call: TRBJ1-2
cdr3_aa: CASSRMGPSYGYTF
cdr3_nt: TGTGCCAGCAGTCGAATGGGACCGTCTTATGGCTACACCTTC

d_call: TRBD2
clone_size: NA
cdr3_length: 16
v_call: TRBV7-8
j_call: TRBJ2-5
cdr3_aa: CASSLRLAEKQETQYF
cdr3_nt: TGTGCCAGCAGCCTCCGACTAGCGGAGAAACAAGAGACCCAGTACTTC

d_call: TRBD1
clone_size: NA
cdr3_length: 14
v_call: TRBV5-1
j_call: TRBJ1-1
cdr3_aa: CASARDSSNTEAFF
cdr3_nt: TGCGCCAGCGCACGGGACAGCTCGAACACTGAAGCTTTCTTT

d_call: NA
clone_size: NA
cdr3_length: 16
v_call: TRBV24-1
j_call: TRBJ2-5
cdr3_aa: CATSDPQRGSKETQYF
cdr3_nt: TGTGCCACCAGTGACCCTCAGAGGGGCTCCAAAGAGACCCAGTACTTC

d_call: NA
clone_size: NA
cdr3_length: 16
v_call: TRBV10-2
j_call: TRBJ2-5
cdr3_aa: CASSGVGILLQETQYF
cdr3_nt: TGCGCCAGCAGTGGGGTCGGCATTCTATTGCAAGAGACCCAGTACTTC

d_call: TRBD2
clone_size: few
cdr3_length: 16
v_call: TRBV9
j_call: TRBJ2-7
cdr3_aa: CASSAGLAGGVYEQYF
cdr3_nt: TGTGCCAGCAGCGCCGGACTAGCGGGAGGAGTCTACGAGCAGTACTTC

d_call: NA
clone_size: NA
cdr3_length: 15
v_call: TRBV5-6
j_call: TRBJ2-7
cdr3_aa: CASSLYRDTAYEQYF
cdr3_nt: TGTGCCAGCAGTCTGTACCGGGACACAGCCTACGAGCAGTACTTC

d_call: NA
clone_size: NA
cdr3_length: 16
v_call: TRBV7-9
j_call: TRBJ1-1
cdr3_aa: CASSLSTGLRRTEAFF
cdr3_nt: TGTGCCAGCAGCTTATCGACAGGACTTCGGAGGACTGAAGCTTTCTTT

d_call: NA
clone_size: NA
cdr3_length: 15
v_call: TRBV18
j_call: TRBJ2-3
cdr3_aa: CASSPTAQSTDTQYF
cdr3_nt: TGTGCCAGCTCACCAACGGCCCAGAGCACAGATACGCAGTATTTT

d_call: NA
clone_size: NA
cdr3_length: 14
v_call: TRBV6-2/TRBV6-3
j_call: TRBJ2-1
cdr3_aa: CASSRLSSYNEQFF
cdr3_nt: TGTGCCAGCAGCCGACTGAGCTCCTACAATGAGCAGTTCTTC

d_call: TRBD1
clone_size: few
cdr3_length: 13
v_call: TRBV10-2
j_call: TRBJ2-5
cdr3_aa: CAISGTGGETQYF
cdr3_nt: TGCGCCATCTCCGGGACAGGGGGCGAGACCCAGTACTTC

d_call: TRBD2
clone_size: NA
cdr3_length: 15
v_call: TRBV6-4
j_call: TRBJ2-1
cdr3_aa: CASSLTSGDSGEQFF
cdr3_nt: TGTGCCAGCAGCCTGACTAGCGGGGATTCGGGTGAGCAGTTCTTC

d_call: NA
clone_size: few
cdr3_length: 15
v_call: TRBV20-1
j_call: TRBJ2-4
cdr3_aa: CSARGPYRSKNIQYF
cdr3_nt: TGCAGTGCTAGAGGACCTTATCGATCCAAAAACATTCAGTACTTC

d_call: NA
clone_size: NA
cdr3_length: 16
v_call: TRBV6-5
j_call: TRBJ2-1
cdr3_aa: CASSPTGGLLYNEQFF
cdr3_nt: TGTGCCAGCAGTCCGACCGGGGGCCTATTATACAATGAGCAGTTCTTC

d_call: TRBD1
clone_size: NA
cdr3_length: 15
v_call: TRBV6-5
j_call: TRBJ2-2
cdr3_aa: CASTPDRGGTGELFF
cdr3_nt: TGTGCCAGCACTCCGGACAGGGGGGGTACCGGGGAGCTGTTTTTT

d_call: NA
clone_size: NA
cdr3_length: 17
v_call: TRBV27
j_call: TRBJ2-4
cdr3_aa: CASSLSTLDRAKNIQYF
cdr3_nt: TGTGCCAGCAGTTTATCGACACTCGACCGGGCCAAAAACATTCAGTACTTC

d_call: NA
clone_size: NA
cdr3_length: 16
v_call: TRBV5-1
j_call: TRBJ2-1
cdr3_aa: CASSLVAGGKYNEQFF
cdr3_nt: TGCGCCAGCAGCTTGGTGGCAGGGGGGAAGTACAATGAGCAGTTCTTC

d_call: NA
clone_size: NA
cdr3_length: 14
v_call: TRBV5-1
j_call: TRBJ2-6
cdr3_aa: CASQTGTGANVLTF
cdr3_nt: TGCGCCAGCCAAACCGGGACAGGGGCCAACGTCCTGACTTTC

d_call: NA
clone_size: NA
cdr3_length: 14
v_call: TRBV4-1
j_call: TRBJ2-7
cdr3_aa: CASSQEGKAYEQYF
cdr3_nt: TGCGCCAGCAGCCAAGAAGGAAAAGCCTACGAGCAGTACTTC

d_call: TRBD2
clone_size: NA
cdr3_length: 15
v_call: TRBV12-3/TRBV12-4
j_call: TRBJ2-1
cdr3_aa: CASSRGLALSGEQFF
cdr3_nt: TGTGCCAGCAGTCGGGGACTAGCTTTGTCGGGTGAGCAGTTCTTC

d_call: NA
clone_size: NA
cdr3_length: 15
v_call: TRBV6-5
j_call: TRBJ2-3
cdr3_aa: CASSYDGDSTDTQYF
cdr3_nt: TGTGCCAGCAGTTATGATGGGGATAGCACAGATACGCAGTATTTT

d_call: NA
clone_size: NA
cdr3_length: 15
v_call: TRBV12-3/TRBV12-4
j_call: TRBJ2-2
cdr3_aa: CASRLGTLNTGELFF
cdr3_nt: TGTGCCAGCAGACTCGGGACACTGAACACCGGGGAGCTGTTTTTT

d_call: TRBD1
clone_size: NA
cdr3_length: 13
v_call: TRBV7-2
j_call: TRBJ1-1
cdr3_aa: CASSLGQLGEAFF
cdr3_nt: TGTGCCAGCAGCCTGGGACAGCTCGGTGAAGCTTTCTTT

d_call: TRBD2
clone_size: NA
cdr3_length: 18
v_call: TRBV5-5
j_call: TRBJ2-1
cdr3_aa: CASSPSLGGRRSYNEQFF
cdr3_nt: TGTGCCAGCAGCCCCTCCCTGGGAGGGCGACGCTCCTACAATGAGCAGTTCTTC

d_call: TRBD1
clone_size: NA
cdr3_length: 14
v_call: TRBV29-1
j_call: TRBJ2-3
cdr3_aa: CSVESLEGASTQYF
cdr3_nt: TGCAGCGTTGAGAGCCTCGAGGGGGCCAGTACGCAGTATTTT

d_call: TRBD2
clone_size: NA
cdr3_length: 16
v_call: TRBV11-2
j_call: TRBJ2-3
cdr3_aa: CASSFPRGEGYRTQYF
cdr3_nt: TGTGCCAGCAGCTTCCCACGGGGGGAGGGGTATCGAACGCAGTATTTT

d_call: TRBD2
clone_size: NA
cdr3_length: 13
v_call: TRBV20-1
j_call: TRBJ2-7
cdr3_aa: CSAIAGIDYEQYF
cdr3_nt: TGCAGTGCCATAGCGGGAATCGACTACGAGCAGTACTTC

d_call: NA
clone_size: few
cdr3_length: 12
v_call: TRBV4-1
j_call: TRBJ2-1
cdr3_aa: CASSHPGREQFF
cdr3_nt: TGCGCCAGCAGCCACCCGGGGCGTGAGCAGTTCTTC

d_call: NA
clone_size: NA
cdr3_length: 15
v_call: TRBV7-9
j_call: TRBJ2-5
cdr3_aa: CASSSPGPTEETQYF
cdr3_nt: TGTGCCAGCAGCTCTCCGGGACCCACCGAAGAGACCCAGTACTTC

d_call: TRBD2
clone_size: NA
cdr3_length: 15
v_call: TRBV11-2
j_call: TRBJ2-1
cdr3_aa: CASSLLAGRLNEQFF
cdr3_nt: TGTGCCAGCAGCTTACTAGCGGGAAGGTTAAATGAGCAGTTCTTC

d_call: TRBD2
clone_size: NA
cdr3_length: 16
v_call: TRBV20-1
j_call: TRBJ2-5
cdr3_aa: CSARVASGGDQETQYF
cdr3_nt: TGCAGTGCCCGGGTGGCTAGCGGGGGAGACCAAGAGACCCAGTACTTC